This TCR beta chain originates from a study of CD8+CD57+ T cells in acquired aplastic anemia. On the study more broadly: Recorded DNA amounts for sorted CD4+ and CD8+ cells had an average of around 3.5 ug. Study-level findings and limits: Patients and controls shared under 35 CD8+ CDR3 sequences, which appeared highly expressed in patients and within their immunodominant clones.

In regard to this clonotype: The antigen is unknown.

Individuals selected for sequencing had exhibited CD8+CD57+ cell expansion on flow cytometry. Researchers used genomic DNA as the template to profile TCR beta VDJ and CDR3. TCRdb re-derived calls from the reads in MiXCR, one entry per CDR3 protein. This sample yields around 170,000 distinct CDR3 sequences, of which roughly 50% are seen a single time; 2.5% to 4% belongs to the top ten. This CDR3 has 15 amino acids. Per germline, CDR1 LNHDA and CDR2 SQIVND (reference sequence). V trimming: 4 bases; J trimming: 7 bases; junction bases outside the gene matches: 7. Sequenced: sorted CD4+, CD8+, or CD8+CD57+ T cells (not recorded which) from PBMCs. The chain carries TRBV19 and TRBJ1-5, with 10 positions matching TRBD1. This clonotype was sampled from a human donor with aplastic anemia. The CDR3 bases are TGTGCCAGTAGTAAGGGACAGGGGTCGGGGCAGCCCCAGCATTTT. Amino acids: CASSKGQGSGQPQHF.